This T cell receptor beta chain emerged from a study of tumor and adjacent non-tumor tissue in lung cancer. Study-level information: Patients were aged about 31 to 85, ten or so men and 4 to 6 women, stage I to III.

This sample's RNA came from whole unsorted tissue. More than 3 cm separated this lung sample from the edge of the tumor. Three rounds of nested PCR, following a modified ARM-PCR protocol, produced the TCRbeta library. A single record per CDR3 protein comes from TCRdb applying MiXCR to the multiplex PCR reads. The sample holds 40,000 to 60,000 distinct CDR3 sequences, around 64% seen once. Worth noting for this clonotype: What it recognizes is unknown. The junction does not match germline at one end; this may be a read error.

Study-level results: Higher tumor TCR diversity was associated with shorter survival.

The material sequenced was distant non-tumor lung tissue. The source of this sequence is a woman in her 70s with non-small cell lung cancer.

The DNA for the CDR3 is TGTGCCATCAGAGAACCGACAGGGAGGATTGAAGCTTTTTTT. Translation gives CAIREPTGRIEAFF. This chain joins TRBV10-3 and TRBJ1-1, with 7 bases lining up with TRBD1. The CDR3 spans 14 residues. The germline CDR1 and CDR2 sequences are ENHRY and SYGVKD.